This is a list of T cell receptor beta chains from one sample in a study of CD8 T cells in ankylosing spondylitis. TCRdb ran MiXCR on the 5' RACE reads and lists one entry per CDR3 protein. This sample yields around 480,000 distinct CDR3 sequences, of which approximately 17% are seen a single time; about 0.94% belongs to the top ten. Sequencing was performed on blood, either unsorted or a sorted T cell fraction (not recorded which). The receptor source for this set is a male donor with ankylosing spondylitis. Both conserved end residues are part of each CDR3. Each record gives: clone size, V gene, CDR3 length, J gene, D gene, CDR3 protein, CDR3 DNA. The D gene is left open where the match is weak. Size is stated for part of the rows, as once, few or many counts, or as a class when the clone is expanded.

clone size: -; V gene: TRBV6-5; CDR3 length: 15; J gene: TRBJ1-6; D gene: -; CDR3 protein: CASSYSNRANSPLHF; CDR3 DNA: TGTGCCAGCAGTTACTCCAACAGGGCGAATTCACCCCTCCACTTT
clone size: -; V gene: TRBV5-1; CDR3 length: 14; J gene: TRBJ2-1; D gene: -; CDR3 protein: CASRVGGVRNEQFF; CDR3 DNA: TGCGCCAGTAGAGTCGGGGGAGTGAGGAATGAGCAGTTCTTC
clone size: -; V gene: TRBV12-3/TRBV12-4; CDR3 length: 14; J gene: TRBJ1-1; D gene: -; CDR3 protein: CASSPFAANTEAFF; CDR3 DNA: TGTGCCAGCAGTCCTTTTGCAGCCAACACTGAAGCTTTCTTT
clone size: -; V gene: TRBV11-3; CDR3 length: 15; J gene: TRBJ2-3; D gene: TRBD1; CDR3 protein: CASSSSGTGPDTQYF; CDR3 DNA: TGTGCCAGCAGCTCCTCTGGGACAGGGCCAGATACGCAGTATTTT
clone size: few; V gene: TRBV5-8; CDR3 length: 17; J gene: TRBJ1-3; D gene: -; CDR3 protein: CASSRARDTSSGNTIYF; CDR3 DNA: TGTGCCAGCAGCAGGGCGCGGGACACCAGCTCTGGAAACACCATATATTTT
clone size: -; V gene: TRBV2; CDR3 length: 16; J gene: TRBJ2-6; D gene: -; CDR3 protein: CASSEQALSGANVLTF; CDR3 DNA: TGTGCCAGCAGTGAACAGGCCCTCTCTGGGGCCAACGTCCTGACTTTC
clone size: many; V gene: TRBV12-3/TRBV12-4; CDR3 length: 15; J gene: TRBJ2-1; D gene: TRBD1; CDR3 protein: CASSFRGQGYNEQFF; CDR3 DNA: TGTGCCAGCAGTTTTAGGGGACAGGGGTACAATGAGCAGTTCTTC
clone size: -; V gene: TRBV20-1; CDR3 length: 14; J gene: TRBJ1-2; D gene: -; CDR3 protein: CSANPRGGNYGYTF; CDR3 DNA: TGCAGTGCTAACCCCCGGGGGGGGAACTATGGCTACACCTTC
clone size: -; V gene: TRBV20-1; CDR3 length: 15; J gene: TRBJ2-7; D gene: TRBD1; CDR3 protein: CSASSRGRPGYEQYF; CDR3 DNA: TGCAGTGCTAGTTCTAGGGGGCGCCCCGGGTACGAGCAGTACTTC
clone size: few; V gene: TRBV11-2; CDR3 length: 14; J gene: TRBJ1-2; D gene: -; CDR3 protein: CASSLGMGALGYTF; CDR3 DNA: TGTGCCAGCAGCTTAGGGATGGGGGCCCTTGGCTACACCTTC
clone size: -; V gene: TRBV7-9; CDR3 length: 13; J gene: TRBJ1-2; D gene: -; CDR3 protein: CASSSRVNYGYTF; CDR3 DNA: TGTGCCAGCAGCTCTCGCGTTAACTATGGCTACACCTTC
clone size: -; V gene: TRBV2; CDR3 length: 14; J gene: TRBJ1-1; D gene: TRBD1; CDR3 protein: CASRDRGWNTEAFF; CDR3 DNA: TGTGCCAGCAGGGACAGGGGCTGGAACACTGAAGCTTTCTTT
clone size: few; V gene: TRBV20-1; CDR3 length: 11; J gene: TRBJ1-2; D gene: -; CDR3 protein: CSARKGVRYTF; CDR3 DNA: TGCAGTGCTAGAAAGGGTGTACGCTACACCTTC
clone size: -; V gene: TRBV6-5; CDR3 length: 15; J gene: TRBJ2-7; D gene: -; CDR3 protein: CASSYSSMGTYEQYF; CDR3 DNA: TGTGCCAGCAGTTACTCCTCAATGGGGACCTACGAGCAGTACTTC
clone size: few; V gene: TRBV12-3/TRBV12-4; CDR3 length: 16; J gene: TRBJ2-5; D gene: -; CDR3 protein: CASSLTRDGYQETQYF; CDR3 DNA: TGTGCCAGCAGTTTAACCAGAGACGGCTACCAAGAGACCCAGTACTTC
clone size: few; V gene: TRBV15; CDR3 length: 16; J gene: TRBJ2-3; D gene: -; CDR3 protein: CATSRDSGQITDTQYF; CDR3 DNA: TGTGCCACCAGCAGAGATAGTGGACAGATCACAGATACGCAGTATTTT
clone size: few; V gene: TRBV30; CDR3 length: 13; J gene: TRBJ1-5; D gene: -; CDR3 protein: CAWKQRGDQPQHF; CDR3 DNA: TGTGCCTGGAAACAGAGGGGGGATCAGCCCCAGCATTTT
clone size: few; V gene: TRBV5-5; CDR3 length: 16; J gene: TRBJ1-6; D gene: TRBD1; CDR3 protein: CASNLLPGTDNSPLHF; CDR3 DNA: TGTGCCAGCAACCTCCTCCCCGGGACAGATAATTCACCCCTCCACTTT
clone size: -; V gene: TRBV20-1; CDR3 length: 14; J gene: TRBJ1-1; D gene: -; CDR3 protein: CSANERRGGTEAFF; CDR3 DNA: TGCAGTGCTAACGAACGGCGGGGGGGAACTGAAGCTTTCTTT
clone size: -; V gene: TRBV3-1; CDR3 length: 15; J gene: TRBJ1-1; D gene: -; CDR3 protein: CASSQSTPRGAEAFF; CDR3 DNA: TGTGCCAGCAGCCAATCCACCCCGAGGGGGGCTGAAGCTTTCTTT
clone size: -; V gene: TRBV5-1; CDR3 length: 14; J gene: TRBJ2-1; D gene: -; CDR3 protein: CASSFGALYNEQFF; CDR3 DNA: TGCGCCAGCAGCTTTGGGGCGCTTTACAATGAGCAGTTCTTC
clone size: few; V gene: TRBV3-1; CDR3 length: 15; J gene: TRBJ2-7; D gene: -; CDR3 protein: CASSQYRGQGYEQYF; CDR3 DNA: TGTGCCAGCAGCCAATACAGAGGGCAGGGCTACGAGCAGTACTTC
clone size: -; V gene: TRBV29-1; CDR3 length: 16; J gene: TRBJ2-3; D gene: -; CDR3 protein: CSVEAPDSSLTDTQYF; CDR3 DNA: TGCAGCGTTGAAGCCCCGGACAGCTCACTCACAGATACGCAGTATTTT
clone size: -; V gene: TRBV2; CDR3 length: 17; J gene: TRBJ1-5; D gene: TRBD1; CDR3 protein: CASSGAPGQPQNQPQHF; CDR3 DNA: TGTGCCAGCAGTGGAGCCCCGGGACAGCCCCAAAATCAGCCCCAGCATTTT
clone size: few; V gene: TRBV9; CDR3 length: 13; J gene: TRBJ1-1; D gene: -; CDR3 protein: CASSAHQGTEAFF; CDR3 DNA: TGTGCCAGCAGCGCCCATCAAGGAACTGAAGCTTTCTTT
clone size: many; V gene: TRBV29-1; CDR3 length: 13; J gene: TRBJ2-5; D gene: -; CDR3 protein: CSVETQGVETQYF; CDR3 DNA: TGCAGCGTTGAAACACAGGGTGTTGAGACCCAGTACTTC
clone size: -; V gene: TRBV7-9; CDR3 length: 14; J gene: TRBJ1-2; D gene: -; CDR3 protein: CASSLAEGGRGYTF; CDR3 DNA: TGTGCCAGCAGCTTAGCTGAGGGGGGTCGGGGCTACACCTTC
clone size: -; V gene: TRBV5-1; CDR3 length: 15; J gene: TRBJ2-3; D gene: TRBD1; CDR3 protein: CASSGGTGGWDTQYF; CDR3 DNA: TGCGCCAGCAGCGGCGGGACAGGGGGCTGGGATACGCAGTATTTT
clone size: few; V gene: TRBV5-5; CDR3 length: 15; J gene: TRBJ2-7; D gene: TRBD2; CDR3 protein: CASSSLAGVYYEQYF; CDR3 DNA: TGTGCCAGCAGCTCCCTAGCGGGGGTGTACTACGAGCAGTACTTC
clone size: few; V gene: TRBV2; CDR3 length: 16; J gene: TRBJ2-7; D gene: TRBD1; CDR3 protein: CASSEGRKGAFYEQYF; CDR3 DNA: TGTGCCAGCAGTGAAGGAAGGAAGGGGGCGTTCTACGAGCAGTACTTC
clone size: -; V gene: TRBV6-1; CDR3 length: 13; J gene: TRBJ1-5; D gene: -; CDR3 protein: CASRGSGNQPQHF; CDR3 DNA: TGTGCCAGTAGGGGGTCGGGCAATCAGCCCCAGCATTTT
clone size: few; V gene: TRBV12-3/TRBV12-4; CDR3 length: 15; J gene: TRBJ1-2; D gene: -; CDR3 protein: CASSPRGGTVYGYTF; CDR3 DNA: TGTGCCAGCAGTCCAAGGGGGGGGACCGTCTATGGCTACACCTTC
clone size: -; V gene: TRBV28; CDR3 length: 12; J gene: TRBJ2-4; D gene: -; CDR3 protein: CASSAPGEGQYF; CDR3 DNA: TGTGCCAGCAGCGCCCCAGGGGAGGGTCAGTACTTC
clone size: -; V gene: TRBV6-2/TRBV6-3; CDR3 length: 15; J gene: TRBJ1-4; D gene: TRBD1; CDR3 protein: CASSYSGTANEKLFF; CDR3 DNA: TGTGCCAGCAGTTACTCGGGGACAGCTAATGAAAAACTGTTTTTT
clone size: few; V gene: TRBV27; CDR3 length: 14; J gene: TRBJ2-7; D gene: -; CDR3 protein: CASTPHKSSYEQYF; CDR3 DNA: TGTGCCAGCACCCCTCATAAAAGCTCCTACGAGCAGTACTTC
clone size: -; V gene: TRBV20-1; CDR3 length: 11; J gene: TRBJ2-5; D gene: -; CDR3 protein: CSLAGKETQYF; CDR3 DNA: TGCAGTTTGGCAGGAAAAGAGACCCAGTACTTC
clone size: -; V gene: TRBV29-1; CDR3 length: 13; J gene: TRBJ1-5; D gene: -; CDR3 protein: CSVEEGRNQPQHF; CDR3 DNA: TGCAGCGTTGAAGAGGGAAGGAATCAGCCCCAGCATTTT
clone size: few; V gene: TRBV27; CDR3 length: 13; J gene: TRBJ2-7; D gene: TRBD2; CDR3 protein: CASSFLREDEQYF; CDR3 DNA: TGTGCCAGCAGTTTTCTCCGGGAGGACGAGCAGTACTTC
clone size: -; V gene: TRBV5-1; CDR3 length: 15; J gene: TRBJ1-1; D gene: TRBD1; CDR3 protein: CASSQTGTGYSEAFF; CDR3 DNA: TGCGCCAGCAGCCAAACCGGGACAGGGTACAGTGAAGCTTTCTTT
clone size: -; V gene: TRBV5-5; CDR3 length: 14; J gene: TRBJ1-4; D gene: -; CDR3 protein: CASSVGATNEKLFF; CDR3 DNA: TGTGCCAGCAGCGTGGGTGCTACTAATGAAAAACTGTTTTTT
clone size: few; V gene: TRBV5-1; CDR3 length: 12; J gene: TRBJ2-7; D gene: -; CDR3 protein: CASSSFGDEQYF; CDR3 DNA: TGCGCCAGCAGCTCGTTTGGGGACGAGCAGTACTTC
clone size: few; V gene: TRBV6-1; CDR3 length: 13; J gene: TRBJ2-1; D gene: TRBD2; CDR3 protein: CASKGTSGRHQFF; CDR3 DNA: TGTGCCAGCAAAGGGACTAGCGGGAGGCACCAGTTCTTC
clone size: many; V gene: TRBV12-3/TRBV12-4; CDR3 length: 14; J gene: TRBJ2-5; D gene: -; CDR3 protein: CASSFGQGGETQYF; CDR3 DNA: TGTGCCAGCAGTTTCGGGCAGGGAGGCGAGACCCAGTACTTC
clone size: once; V gene: TRBV20-1; CDR3 length: 14; J gene: TRBJ1-1; D gene: TRBD1; CDR3 protein: CSARRGLEDTEAFF; CDR3 DNA: TGCAGTGCTAGGAGGGGGCTTGAGGACACTGAAGCTTTCTTT
clone size: -; V gene: TRBV25-1; CDR3 length: 13; J gene: TRBJ1-2; D gene: -; CDR3 protein: CASSELSVGGYTF; CDR3 DNA: TGTGCCAGCAGTGAGTTATCCGTGGGCGGCTACACCTTC
clone size: once; V gene: TRBV19; CDR3 length: 14; J gene: TRBJ1-2; D gene: TRBD1; CDR3 protein: CASSSTGTGHGYTF; CDR3 DNA: TGTGCCAGTAGTTCTACCGGGACAGGGCATGGCTACACCTTC
clone size: few; V gene: TRBV12-3/TRBV12-4; CDR3 length: 16; J gene: TRBJ2-6; D gene: -; CDR3 protein: CASSLRGDPGANVLTF; CDR3 DNA: TGTGCCAGCAGTTTACGTGGAGACCCTGGGGCCAACGTCCTGACTTTC
clone size: -; V gene: TRBV5-1; CDR3 length: 15; J gene: TRBJ2-1; D gene: TRBD2; CDR3 protein: CASSLAVAGVSEQFF; CDR3 DNA: TGCGCCAGCAGCTTGGCCGTAGCGGGGGTCTCTGAGCAGTTCTTC
clone size: many; V gene: TRBV29-1; CDR3 length: 11; J gene: TRBJ2-2; D gene: -; CDR3 protein: CSGDRNGELFF; CDR3 DNA: TGCAGCGGGGACCGGAACGGGGAGCTGTTTTTT
clone size: -; V gene: TRBV7-9; CDR3 length: 16; J gene: TRBJ2-7; D gene: TRBD2; CDR3 protein: CASSLAAGGGIYEQYF; CDR3 DNA: TGTGCCAGCAGCTTAGCGGCGGGCGGGGGAATTTACGAGCAGTACTTC
clone size: few; V gene: TRBV28; CDR3 length: 12; J gene: TRBJ1-5; D gene: -; CDR3 protein: CAGKTSNQPQHF; CDR3 DNA: TGTGCCGGAAAAACTAGCAATCAGCCCCAGCATTTT
clone size: few; V gene: TRBV6-2/TRBV6-3; CDR3 length: 17; J gene: TRBJ2-1; D gene: -; CDR3 protein: CASSYSSAGTSYNEQFF; CDR3 DNA: TGTGCCAGCAGTTACTCGTCAGCTGGAACTTCCTACAATGAGCAGTTCTTC
clone size: many; V gene: TRBV12-3/TRBV12-4; CDR3 length: 14; J gene: TRBJ1-5; D gene: -; CDR3 protein: CASTSSEGNQPQHF; CDR3 DNA: TGTGCCAGCACATCCTCGGAGGGCAATCAGCCCCAGCATTTT
clone size: -; V gene: TRBV11-2; CDR3 length: 13; J gene: TRBJ1-2; D gene: -; CDR3 protein: CASSLRGEGGYTF; CDR3 DNA: TGTGCCAGCAGCCTCAGGGGAGAGGGTGGCTACACCTTC